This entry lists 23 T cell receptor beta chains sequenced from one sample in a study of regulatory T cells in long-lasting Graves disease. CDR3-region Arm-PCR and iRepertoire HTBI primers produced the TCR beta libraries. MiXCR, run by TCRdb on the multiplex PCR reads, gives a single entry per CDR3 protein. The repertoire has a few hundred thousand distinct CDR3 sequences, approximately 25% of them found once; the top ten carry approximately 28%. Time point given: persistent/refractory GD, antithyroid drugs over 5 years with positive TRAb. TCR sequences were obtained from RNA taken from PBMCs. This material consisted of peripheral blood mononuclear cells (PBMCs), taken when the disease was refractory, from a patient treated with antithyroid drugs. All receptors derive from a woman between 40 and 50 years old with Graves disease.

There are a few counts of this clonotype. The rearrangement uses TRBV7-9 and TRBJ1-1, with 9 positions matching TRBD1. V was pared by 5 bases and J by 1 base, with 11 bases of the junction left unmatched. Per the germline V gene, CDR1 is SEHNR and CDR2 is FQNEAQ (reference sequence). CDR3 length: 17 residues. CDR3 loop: CASSLMGGQGSNTEAFF. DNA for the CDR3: TGTGCCAGCAGCCTCATGGGGGGACAGGGATCGAACACTGAAGCTTTCTTT.

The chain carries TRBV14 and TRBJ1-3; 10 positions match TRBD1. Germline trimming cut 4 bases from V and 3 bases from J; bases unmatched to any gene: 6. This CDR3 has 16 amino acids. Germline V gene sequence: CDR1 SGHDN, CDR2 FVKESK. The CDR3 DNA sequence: TGTGCCAGCAGCCTCCAGACAGGGGGCGGTGGAAACACCATATATTTT. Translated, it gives CASSLQTGGGGNTIYF.

The CDR3 nucleotides are TGTGCCAGCAGTGAAGGGAGTTTCAATGAGCAGTTCTTC. It yields the protein CASSEGSFNEQFF. V and J are TRBV2 and TRBJ2-1; D not resolved. This CDR3 region has 13 residues. V was clipped by 1 base and J by 6 bases, with 7 bases between them. CDR1 is SNHLY, CDR2 FYNNEI, per germline.

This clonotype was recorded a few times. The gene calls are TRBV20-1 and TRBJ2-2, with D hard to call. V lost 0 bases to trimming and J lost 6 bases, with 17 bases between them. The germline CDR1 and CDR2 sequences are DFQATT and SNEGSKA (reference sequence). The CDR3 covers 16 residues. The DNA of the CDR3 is TGCAGTGCTAGAGATTATGGATTGATAGGATCCGGGGAGCTGTTTTTT. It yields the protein CSARDYGLIGSGELFF.

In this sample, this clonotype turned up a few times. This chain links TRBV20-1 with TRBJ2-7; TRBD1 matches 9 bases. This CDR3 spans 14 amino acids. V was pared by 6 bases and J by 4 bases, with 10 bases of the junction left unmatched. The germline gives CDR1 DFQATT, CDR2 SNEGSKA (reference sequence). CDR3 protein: CSALGGDRVYEQYF. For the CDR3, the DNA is TGCAGTGCCTTGGGAGGGGACAGGGTGTACGAGCAGTACTTC.

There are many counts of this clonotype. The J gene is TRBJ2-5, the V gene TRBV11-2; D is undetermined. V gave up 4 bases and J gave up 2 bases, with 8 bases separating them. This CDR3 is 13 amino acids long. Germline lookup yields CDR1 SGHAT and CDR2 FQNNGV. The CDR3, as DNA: TGTGCCAGCAGCTATAACAGTCAAGAGACCCAGTACTTC. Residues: CASSYNSQETQYF. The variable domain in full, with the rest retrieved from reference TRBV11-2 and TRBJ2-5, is EAGVAQSPRYKIIEKRQSVAFWCNPISGHATLYWYQQILGQGPKLLIQFQNNGVVDDSQLPKDRFSAERLKGVDSTLKIQPAKLEDSAVYLCASSYNSQETQYFGPGTRLLVL.

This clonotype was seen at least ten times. CDR3 nucleotides: TGTGCCAGCAGCGAGACCAGGAGACAAGAGACCCAGTACTTC. It yields the protein CASSETRRQETQYF. The chain joins TRBV6-1 to TRBJ2-5; D ambiguous. The V gene lost 6 bases and the J gene lost 2 bases, with 13 bases spanning the gap. The germline V gene has CDR1 MNHNS and CDR2 SASEGT. This CDR3 contains 14 residues.

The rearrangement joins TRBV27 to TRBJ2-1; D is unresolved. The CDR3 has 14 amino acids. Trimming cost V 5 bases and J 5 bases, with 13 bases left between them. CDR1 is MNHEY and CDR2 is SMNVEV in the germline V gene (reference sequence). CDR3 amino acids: CASSPPRVHNEQFF. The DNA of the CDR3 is TGTGCCAGCAGTCCACCCCGGGTCCACAATGAGCAGTTCTTC.

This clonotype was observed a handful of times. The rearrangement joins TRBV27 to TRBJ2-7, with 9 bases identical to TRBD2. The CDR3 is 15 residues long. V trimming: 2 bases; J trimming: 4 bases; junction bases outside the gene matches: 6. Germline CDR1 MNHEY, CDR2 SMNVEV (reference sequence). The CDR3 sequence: CASSLRAGGWYEQYF. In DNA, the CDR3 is TGTGCCAGCAGTTTACGGGCGGGAGGGTGGTACGAGCAGTACTTC.

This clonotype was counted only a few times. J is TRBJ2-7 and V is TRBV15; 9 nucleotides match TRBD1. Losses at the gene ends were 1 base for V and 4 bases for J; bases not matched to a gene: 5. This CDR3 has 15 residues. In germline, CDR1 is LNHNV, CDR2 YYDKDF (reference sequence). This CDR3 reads CATSRAPGQGYEQYF. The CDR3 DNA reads TGTGCCACCAGCAGAGCGCCGGGACAGGGTTACGAGCAGTACTTC.

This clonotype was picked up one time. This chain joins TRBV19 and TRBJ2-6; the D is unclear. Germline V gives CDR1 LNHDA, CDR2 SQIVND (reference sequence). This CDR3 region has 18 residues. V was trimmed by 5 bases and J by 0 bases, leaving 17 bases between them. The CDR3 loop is CASSPRVPTFSGANVLTF. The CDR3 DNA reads TGTGCCAGTAGTCCCAGAGTCCCGACCTTCTCTGGGGCCAACGTCCTGACTTTC. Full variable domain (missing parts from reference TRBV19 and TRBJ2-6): DGGITQSPKYLFRKEGQNVTLSCEQNLNHDAMYWYRQDPGQGLRLIYYSQIVNDFQKGDIAEGYSVSREKKESFPLTVTSAQKNPTAFYLCASSPRVPTFSGANVLTFGAGSRLTVL.

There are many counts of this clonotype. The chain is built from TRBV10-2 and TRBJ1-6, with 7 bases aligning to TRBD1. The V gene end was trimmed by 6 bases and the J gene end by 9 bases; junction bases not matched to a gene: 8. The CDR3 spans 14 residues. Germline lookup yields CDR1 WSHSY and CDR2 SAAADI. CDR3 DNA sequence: TGCGCCAGCAGAGAACAGGGGATTTTTTCACCCCTCCACTTT. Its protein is CASREQGIFSPLHF.

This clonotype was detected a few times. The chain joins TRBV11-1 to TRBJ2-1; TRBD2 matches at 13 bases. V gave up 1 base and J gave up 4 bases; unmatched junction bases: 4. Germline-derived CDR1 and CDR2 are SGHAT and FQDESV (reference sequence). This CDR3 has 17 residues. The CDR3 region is CASSLVPGLAGYNEQFF. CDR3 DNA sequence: TGTGCCAGCAGCTTAGTTCCGGGACTAGCGGGATACAATGAGCAGTTCTTC.

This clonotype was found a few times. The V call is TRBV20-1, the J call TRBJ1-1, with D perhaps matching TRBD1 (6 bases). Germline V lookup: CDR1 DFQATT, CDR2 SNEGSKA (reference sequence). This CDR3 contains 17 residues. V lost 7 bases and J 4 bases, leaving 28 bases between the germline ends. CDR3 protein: CSVPRWGRFESGTEAFF. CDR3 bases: TGCAGTGTCCCCCGGTGGGGGCGCTTCGAATCGGGCACTGAAGCTTTCTTT.

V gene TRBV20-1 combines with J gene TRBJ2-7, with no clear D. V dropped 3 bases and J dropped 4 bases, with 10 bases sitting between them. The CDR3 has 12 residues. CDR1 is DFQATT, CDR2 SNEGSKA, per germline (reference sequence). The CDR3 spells CSASIDTYEQYF. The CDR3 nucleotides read TGCAGTGCTAGTATCGACACTTACGAGCAGTACTTC.

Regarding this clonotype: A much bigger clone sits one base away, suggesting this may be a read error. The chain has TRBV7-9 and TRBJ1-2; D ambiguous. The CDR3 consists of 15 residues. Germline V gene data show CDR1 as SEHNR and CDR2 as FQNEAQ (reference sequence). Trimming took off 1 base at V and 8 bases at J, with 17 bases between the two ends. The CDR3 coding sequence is TGTGCCAGCAGCTTAGGTCGGCGGGCGAACGAGGGCTACACCTTC. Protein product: CASSLGRRANEGYTF.

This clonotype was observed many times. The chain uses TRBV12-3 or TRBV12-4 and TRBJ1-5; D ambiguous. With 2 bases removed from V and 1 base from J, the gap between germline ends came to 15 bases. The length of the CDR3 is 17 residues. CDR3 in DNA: TGTGCCAGCAGTTTAAAGGCGTCCCTCCTGAGCAATCAGCCCCAGCATTTT. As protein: CASSLKASLLSNQPQHF.

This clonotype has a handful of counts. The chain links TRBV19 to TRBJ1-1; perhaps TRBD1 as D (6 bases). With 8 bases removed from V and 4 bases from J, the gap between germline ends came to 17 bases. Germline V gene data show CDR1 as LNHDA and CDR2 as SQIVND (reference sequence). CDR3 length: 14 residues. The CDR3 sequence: CASGNRVSGTEAFF. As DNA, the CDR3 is TGTGCCAGTGGGAACAGGGTGAGTGGCACTGAAGCTTTCTTT.

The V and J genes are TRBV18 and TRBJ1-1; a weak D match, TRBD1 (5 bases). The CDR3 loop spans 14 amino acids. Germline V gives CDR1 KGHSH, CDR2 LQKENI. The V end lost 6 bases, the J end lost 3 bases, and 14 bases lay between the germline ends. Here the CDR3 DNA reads TGTGCCAGCTCCGTCAAAGTAGGGGACACTGAAGCTTTCTTT. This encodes CASSVKVGDTEAFF.

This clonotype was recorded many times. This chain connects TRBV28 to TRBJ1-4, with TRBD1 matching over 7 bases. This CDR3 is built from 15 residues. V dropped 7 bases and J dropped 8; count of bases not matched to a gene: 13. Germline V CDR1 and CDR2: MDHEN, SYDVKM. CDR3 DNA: TGTGCCAGCACCTCTCATACAACAGGGGACGAAAAACTGTTTTTT. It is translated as CASTSHTTGDEKLFF.

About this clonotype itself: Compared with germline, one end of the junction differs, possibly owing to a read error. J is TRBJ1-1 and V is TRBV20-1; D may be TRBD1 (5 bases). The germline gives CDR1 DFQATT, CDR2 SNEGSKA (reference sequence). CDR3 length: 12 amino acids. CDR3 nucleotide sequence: TGCAGTGCCAAGACAGCGAACACTAAAGCTTTCTTT. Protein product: CSAKTANTKAFF.

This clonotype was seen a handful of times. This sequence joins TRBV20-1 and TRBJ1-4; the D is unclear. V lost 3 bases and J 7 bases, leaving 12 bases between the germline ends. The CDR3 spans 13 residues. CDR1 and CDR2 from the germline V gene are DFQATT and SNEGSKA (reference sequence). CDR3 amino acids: CSASAQEGEKLFF. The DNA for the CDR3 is TGCAGTGCTAGTGCCCAGGAGGGTGAAAAACTGTTTTTT.

The CDR3 DNA follows: TGTGCCATCAGTGAGTCTCGGCCGGGCAATCAGCCCCAGCATTTT. This sequence encodes CAISESRPGNQPQHF. V usage is TRBV10-3 and J usage is TRBJ1-5; D is unresolved. CDR1 and CDR2 from the germline V gene are ENHRY and SYGVKD. The ends were cut back, 0 bases at V and 2 bases at J, with 8 bases in the middle. This CDR3 is built from 15 residues.